The 24 T cell receptor beta chains below were found in one sample sequenced in a study of beta chain features in type 1 diabetes. Expressed TCRB transcripts were sequenced because the entire RNA isolate underwent reverse transcription. Libraries were prepared by immunoSEQ multiplex PCR; TCRdb keeps only in-frame clonotypes and omits some of them. The sample includes approximately 160,000 clones, under 9.5% of them seen just once. Sequences were obtained from central memory CD4+ T cells from blood. These receptors came from a man in his late teens or twenties in good health.

The chain is built from TRBV9 and TRBJ2-2; tentative D call: TRBD1 (6 bases). Germline lookup yields CDR1 SGDLS and CDR2 YYNGEE. The CDR3 has 15 residues. Trimming shortened V by 0 bases and J by 3 bases, and 9 bases separated the two germline ends. For the CDR3, the DNA is TGTGCCAGCAGCGTAGAACAGGGTGACACCGGGGAGCTGTTTTTT. It yields the protein CASSVEQGDTGELFF.

This clone was seen a handful of times. The rearrangement joins TRBV4-1 to TRBJ2-2, with 10 bases lining up with TRBD1. The CDR3 runs to 15 residues. With 4 bases clipped from V and 4 bases from J, the junction kept 3 bases outside the gene matches. CDR1 MGHRA and CDR2 YSYEKL come from the germline V gene. The CDR3 DNA is TGCGCCAGCAGCCCGGGACAGGGGTTCACCGGGGAGCTGTTTTTT. It yields the protein CASSPGQGFTGELFF.

The chain links TRBV9 to TRBJ1-2; D is uncertain. V was shortened by 0 bases and J by 10 bases, with 7 bases between the two germline ends. The germline V gene has CDR1 SGDLS and CDR2 YYNGEE. This CDR3 spans 11 amino acids. The CDR3 DNA follows: TGTGCCAGCAGCGTAGAAGCGGACTACACCTTC. This encodes CASSVEADYTF.

V is TRBV28 and J is TRBJ1-1, with TRBD1 matching over 8 bases. Germline V CDR1 and CDR2: MDHEN, SYDVKM. J was trimmed by 5 bases and V by 10 bases; bases with no gene match: 18. The CDR3 totals 16 residues. In DNA, the CDR3 is TGTGCCACCCGGGGGCAGGGGGCCAGAGGAAGGACTGAAGCTTTCTTT. As protein: CATRGQGARGRTEAFF.

This clone showed up just a few times. This chain joins TRBV19 and TRBJ2-3; weak D call: TRBD2 (7 bases). Trimming shortened V by 7 bases and J by 1 base, and 18 bases separated the two germline ends. The CDR3 sequence is 16 residues long. Germline CDR1 LNHDA, CDR2 SQIVND (reference sequence). The CDR3 region is CASNDGGPFGTDTQYF. CDR3 nucleotide sequence: TGTGCCAGTAATGACGGGGGGCCTTTTGGCACAGATACGCAGTATTTT. The full variable domain, rest sourced from reference TRBV19 and TRBJ2-3, is DGGITQSPKYLFRKEGQNVTLSCEQNLNHDAMYWYRQDPGQGLRLIYYSQIVNDFQKGDIAEGYSVSREKKESFPLTVTSAQKNPTAFYLCASNDGGPFGTDTQYFGPGTRLTVL.

This chain joins TRBV19 and TRBJ1-4, with D hard to call. CDR3 length: 15 amino acids. Between the trimmed V and J ends, which lost 2 bases and 0 bases, there was a span of 7 bases. Looked up from germline, CDR1 is LNHDA and CDR2 is SQIVND (reference sequence). CDR3 nucleotides: TGTGCCAGTAGTATAATGACATCAACTAATGAAAAACTGTTTTTT. As protein: CASSIMTSTNEKLFF.

The chain uses TRBV4-1 and TRBJ1-5; perhaps TRBD1 as D (6 bases). Germline V gene lookup returns CDR1 MGHRA and CDR2 YSYEKL. This CDR3 contains 17 residues. Trimming cost V 3 bases and J 0 bases, with 15 bases left between them. The CDR3 reads CASSHNCRGYSNQPQHF. For the CDR3, the DNA is TGCGCCAGCAGCCATAATTGCAGGGGCTATAGCAATCAGCCCCAGCATTTT.

There are many counts of this clone. The V call is TRBV7-2, the J call TRBJ2-2; 7 nucleotides agree with TRBD2. Germline CDR1 SGHTA, CDR2 FQGNSA. Germline trimming cut 6 bases from V and 2 bases from J; bases unmatched to any gene: 6. The length of the CDR3 is 15 residues. Here the CDR3 reads CASSRTAGNTGELFF. CDR3 nucleotides: TGTGCCAGCAGTCGTACAGCGGGAAACACCGGGGAGCTGTTTTTT.

This clone was counted at least ten times. The V call is TRBV2, the J call TRBJ2-2; D ambiguous. CDR3 length: 12 amino acids. Trimming pared 8 bases from V and 6 bases from J, leaving 10 bases between. The germline CDR1 and CDR2 sequences are SNHLY and FYNNEI. CDR3 sequence reads: CASAPVAGELFF. DNA of the CDR3: TGTGCCAGCGCGCCGGTTGCCGGGGAGCTGTTTTTT. Full variable domain (rest looked up from reference TRBV2 and TRBJ2-2): EPEVTQTPSHQVTQMGQEVILRCVPISNHLYFYWYRQILGQKVEFLVSFYNNEISEKSEIFDDQFSVERPDGSNFTLKIRSTKLEDSAMYFCASAPVAGELFFGEGSRLTVL.

This clone was observed many times. This sequence joins TRBV18 and TRBJ1-1; 8 positions agree with TRBD1. Germline V CDR1 and CDR2: KGHSH, LQKENI. The CDR3 covers 15 residues. With V trimmed by 3 bases and J by 5 bases, 8 bases remained unmatched. The CDR3 sequence: CASSPVGQGRTEAFF. The CDR3 coding sequence is TGTGCCAGCTCACCTGTAGGACAGGGTCGGACTGAAGCTTTCTTT.

This clone was detected many times. This chain connects TRBV14 to TRBJ2-2; 7 bases are a match to TRBD2. Germline CDR1 and CDR2: SGHDN and FVKESK. V shed 4 bases and J 10 bases; nucleotides not matched to a gene: 12. The CDR3 runs to 15 residues. The CDR3 reads CASSRSGTTSVELFF. CDR3 DNA: TGTGCCAGCAGCCGATCCGGGACTACTTCGGTGGAGCTGTTTTTT.

This clone was detected many times. The rearrangement links TRBV28 to TRBJ1-2, with D perhaps TRBD1 (6 bases). This CDR3 is built from 12 residues. Trimming removed 7 bases from V and 4 bases from J, with 10 bases in between. Looked up from germline, CDR1 is MDHEN and CDR2 is SYDVKM. The CDR3 DNA follows: TGTGCCAGCAAACAGGGTATCTATGGCTACACCTTC. Translating gives CASKQGIYGYTF.

This clone was seen a handful of times. The gene calls are TRBV9 and TRBJ2-3; 14 bases line up with TRBD2. V lost 2 bases, J lost 8 bases, and 7 bases stayed unmatched. CDR1 and CDR2 from the germline V gene are SGDLS and YYNGEE. This CDR3 spans 16 amino acids. CDR3 DNA sequence: TGTGCCAGCAGCGTGGGGACTAGCGGGAGTATTGGTACGCAGTATTTT. Encoded protein: CASSVGTSGSIGTQYF.

In its sample, this clone was seen a few times. The DNA is left out, because the CDR3 cannot be placed on it with certainty; the CDR3 is given as TCRdb lists it. V and J are TRBV23-1 and TRBJ2-2; the listed D gene, TRBD2, was not tested against the DNA. TRBV23-1 is assigned to the ORF class and has an uncertain function. The CDR3 numbers 17 amino acids, ends counted. The CDR3 reads CASSDSRHLRTPGSCFF.

The chain joins TRBV28 to TRBJ1-4; 7 nucleotides align to TRBD1. J gave up 6 bases and V 5 bases, and 6 bases lay outside the gene matches. The CDR3 is made up of 14 amino acids. Germline V gene lookup returns CDR1 MDHEN and CDR2 SYDVKM. This CDR3 is CASSLTGIYEKLFF. DNA of the CDR3: TGTGCCAGCAGTCTGACAGGGATTTATGAAAAACTGTTTTTT.

The chain has TRBV5-1 and TRBJ1-1, with D possibly TRBD1 on 6 matching bases. In germline, CDR1 is SGHRS, CDR2 YFSETQ. Trimming removed 0 bases at V and 1 base at J, with 19 bases between. The CDR3 sequence is 18 residues long. The CDR3, as DNA: TGCGCCAGCAGCTTGGAGGGGGGGCTGGGTGGCCGGAACACTGAAGCTTTCTTT. This codes for CASSLEGGLGGRNTEAFF.

This chain joins TRBV28 and TRBJ1-2; perhaps TRBD1 as D (5 bases). The V and J ends lost 4 bases and 5 bases respectively, with 14 bases between them. The CDR3 covers 14 residues. CDR1 and CDR2 (germline): MDHEN, SYDVKM. The CDR3 loop is CASSYAGRRYGYTF. CDR3 bases: TGTGCCAGCAGTTACGCGGGGCGCCGTTATGGCTACACCTTC.

This clone was found a few times. The J gene is TRBJ1-3, the V gene TRBV10-3, with a tentative D call TRBD1 (5 bases). Germline V gene lookup returns CDR1 ENHRY and CDR2 SYGVKD. The CDR3 length is 16 residues. Trimming left V 0 bases short and J 3 bases short, with 12 bases between. CDR3 nucleotide sequence: TGTGCCATCAGTGAGTCAGGGGCGACGGGTGGAAACACCATATATTTT. This encodes CAISESGATGGNTIYF.

Ten or more counts support this clone. This rearrangement joins TRBV18 to TRBJ2-5, with unresolved D. The V and J ends lost 4 bases and 5 bases respectively, with 8 bases between them. Germline lookup yields CDR1 KGHSH and CDR2 LQKENI. The CDR3 is 12 amino acids. This CDR3 is CASSRDGETQYF. The CDR3, as DNA: TGTGCCAGCTCACGAGACGGGGAGACCCAGTACTTC.

This clone was detected a few times. The chain is built from TRBV30 and TRBJ2-6; tentatively, D is TRBD1 (6 bases). V lost 5 bases to trimming and J lost 4 bases, with 12 bases between them. Germline loops: CDR1 GTSNPN, CDR2 SVGIG (reference sequence). The CDR3 loop spans 14 amino acids. As DNA, the CDR3 is TGTGCCTGGGGGGGCTTAGGGGGGGCCAACGTCCTGACTTTC. This sequence encodes CAWGGLGGANVLTF.

The V call is TRBV7-2, the J call TRBJ2-2, with 8 nucleotides matching TRBD2. From germline, CDR1 is SGHTA and CDR2 FQGNSA. V was pared by 4 bases and J by 7 bases, with 11 bases of the junction left unmatched. CDR3 length equals 16 residues. The CDR3 DNA follows: TGTGCCAGCAGCTCTCGAAAGACCGGGAGGGTCGGGGAGCTGTTTTTT. Its protein is CASSSRKTGRVGELFF.

This chain uses TRBV4-2 with TRBJ1-4, with 7 bases identical to TRBD1. Per germline, CDR1 LGHNA and CDR2 YNFKEQ. Unmatched junction bases numbered 3, after V lost 0 bases and J lost 8 bases. This CDR3 comprises 14 residues. CDR3 region: CASSQEGGNEKLFF. CDR3 sequence (DNA): TGTGCCAGCAGCCAAGAAGGGGGCAACGAAAAACTGTTTTTT.

The chain joins TRBV28 to TRBJ1-1; D not resolved. CDR3 size: 14 residues. Trimming took off 6 bases at V and 0 bases at J, with 11 bases between the two ends. Germline loops: CDR1 MDHEN, CDR2 SYDVKM. The CDR3 protein is CASRVQIMNTEAFF. Written as DNA, the CDR3 is TGTGCCAGCAGGGTACAGATCATGAACACTGAAGCTTTCTTT.

The chain recombines TRBV2 with TRBJ2-2; 11 nucleotides agree with TRBD1. The CDR3 extends over 13 amino acids. The ends lost 6 bases at V and 7 bases at J; junction bases unmatched: 1. Per germline, CDR1 SNHLY and CDR2 FYNNEI. The CDR3 region is CASRDRGRGELFF. For the CDR3, the DNA is TGTGCCAGCAGGGACAGGGGGCGCGGGGAGCTGTTTTTT.